This paragraph reports one T cell receptor beta chain. The antigen is undetermined. The data originate from a study of cytomegalovirus exposure and HLA in healthy donors. Background on the study: Researchers previously reported finding roughly 120 million unique TCR beta sequences from approximately 200 million T cells. Overall study results and limits: The study dropped some indistinguishable V segments, TRBV6-2 and TRBV6-3 among them.

The PCR had 60 Vbeta and 13 Jbeta primers. Here immunoSEQ multiplex PCR was the method, and the copy in TCRdb shows in-frame clones only, minus some. The data hold hundreds of thousands of clones, with 78% observed a single time. The V end was cut by 8 bases, the J end by 0 bases, with 13 bases between. This CDR3 region has 14 residues. Germline CDR1 and CDR2: MNHNS and SASEGT. This chain uses TRBV6-1 with TRBJ1-1; possible D gene TRBD1, 5 bases. Sequencing used PBMCs. This sequence originates from a boy younger than 18 in good health and CMV-seronegative. CDR3 coding DNA: TGTGCCAGCGCGAGTGGGGCCCTGAACACTGAAGCTTTCTTT. Protein: CASASGALNTEAFF.